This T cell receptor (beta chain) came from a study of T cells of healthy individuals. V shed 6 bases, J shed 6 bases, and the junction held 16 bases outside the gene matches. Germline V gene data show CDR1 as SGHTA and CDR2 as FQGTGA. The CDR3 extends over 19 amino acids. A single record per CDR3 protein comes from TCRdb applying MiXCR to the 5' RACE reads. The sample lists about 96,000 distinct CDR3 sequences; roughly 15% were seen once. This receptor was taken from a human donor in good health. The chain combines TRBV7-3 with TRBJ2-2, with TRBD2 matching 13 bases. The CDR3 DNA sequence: TGTGCCAGCAGACCTACACCCTTGGGACTAGCGGGGACCCCCGGGGAGCTGTTTTTT. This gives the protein CASRPTPLGLAGTPGELFF.